A selection of T cell receptor beta chains follows, all from one sample in a study of shared clonotypes between healthy human individuals. Generated by immunoSEQ multiplex PCR, the TCRdb table keeps only in-frame clones and is missing some. The sample lists under 1 million clones, 92% seen once, with around 24% in the top ten. Material for sequencing was naive CD8+ T cells sorted from blood. The receptors shown here come from a young man in good health. The CDR3 runs from the conserved cysteine through the conserved F or W. The D gene is left open where the match is weak. Not every row has a clone size; where given, it reads once, few, many or a size class.

d_call	j_call	clone_size	v_call	cdr3_nt	cdr3_aa
NA	TRBJ2-5	NA	TRBV7-6	TGTGCCAGCACCCCCGGCCTCCAAGAGACCCAGTACTTC	CASTPGLQETQYF
TRBD2	TRBJ2-3	NA	TRBV5-1	TGCGCCAGCAGCCCCTCGATAGCGGGTCGGGCAGATACGCAGTATTTT	CASSPSIAGRADTQYF
NA	TRBJ2-7	once	TRBV28	TGTGCCAGCAGCCCCGAGTCTGGCCGGAGCTCCTACGAGCAGTACTTC	CASSPESGRSSYEQYF
TRBD2	TRBJ2-1	NA	TRBV14	TGTGCCAGCAGAAAAGGGGAGGGGCGAACCTACAATGAGCAGTTCTTC	CASRKGEGRTYNEQFF
NA	TRBJ1-4	NA	TRBV4-1	TGCGCCAGCAGCCAAACCCATCCGGGCAGAGATAATGAAAAACTGTTTTTT	CASSQTHPGRDNEKLFF
NA	TRBJ2-7	NA	TRBV7-9	TGTGCCAGCAGCTTAGGCGCTTCAAGGGGCTACGAGCAGTACTTC	CASSLGASRGYEQYF
TRBD1	TRBJ2-7	NA	TRBV5-5	TGTGCCAGCAGCCCGACAGGGAGCCTACGCTACGAGCAGTACTTC	CASSPTGSLRYEQYF
NA	TRBJ1-1	NA	TRBV7-9	TGTGCCAGCAGCTCGGGGGGCCTCATGAACACTGAAGCTTTCTTT	CASSSGGLMNTEAFF
NA	TRBJ2-1	NA	TRBV2	TGTGCCAGCATCTTGGAAAACAATGAGCAGTTCTTC	CASILENNEQFF
NA	TRBJ2-1	NA	TRBV27	TGTGCCAGCAGTTTAAAACTCTACAATGAGCAGTTCTTC	CASSLKLYNEQFF
NA	TRBJ2-1	NA	TRBV6-6	TGTGCCACCGGCCAGGGGAAGGGGAGCTCCTACAATGAGCAGTTCTTC	CATGQGKGSSYNEQFF
NA	TRBJ1-1	NA	TRBV10-3	TGTGCCATCCGGACGGGAAACACTGAAGCTTTCTTT	CAIRTGNTEAFF
NA	TRBJ2-7	NA	TRBV9	TGTGCCAGCAGCCCCCCATCGAAGGGCTACGAGCAGTACTTC	CASSPPSKGYEQYF
NA	TRBJ2-1	NA	TRBV27	TGTGCCAGCAGCTTCGCTACCGGAGACGTTGAGCAGTTCTTC	CASSFATGDVEQFF
TRBD1	TRBJ2-2	NA	TRBV7-9	TGTGCCAGCAGCTCGACAGGGCCCGGGGAGCTGTTTTTT	CASSSTGPGELFF
TRBD2	TRBJ2-1	NA	TRBV19	TGTGCCAGTAGTATATCTAGCGGTTACAATGAGCAGTTCTTC	CASSISSGYNEQFF
NA	TRBJ1-5	many	TRBV19	TGTGCCAGTAGACCAGGGGCACATAGCAATCAGCCCCAGCATTTT	CASRPGAHSNQPQHF
TRBD1	TRBJ2-7	NA	TRBV30	TGTGCCTGCCTCCGGGACAGCTACGAGCAGTACTTC	CACLRDSYEQYF
NA	TRBJ2-1	NA	TRBV19	TGTGCCAGTACCCAGGGGCCTGAGCAGTTCTTC	CASTQGPEQFF
NA	TRBJ2-2	NA	TRBV11-2	TGTGCCAGCAGCTTATATGTCGCCGCGAACACCGGGGAGCTGTTTTTT	CASSLYVAANTGELFF
NA	TRBJ2-5	once	TRBV25-1	TGTGCCAGCAGTGAAGGGGTCGCGGGTCGGGAGACCCAGTACTTC	CASSEGVAGRETQYF
TRBD2	TRBJ2-1	NA	TRBV9	TGTGCCAGCAGCGGCACTAGCGGGAGACCCTCCTACAATGAGCAGTTCTTC	CASSGTSGRPSYNEQFF
TRBD1	TRBJ2-1	NA	TRBV29-1	TGCAGCGTAGAGGGACAGGGGACCTACAATGAGCAGTTCTTC	CSVEGQGTYNEQFF
NA	TRBJ2-5	NA	TRBV12-5	TGTGCTAGTGGTCCCCCGGGGGACCAAGAGACCCAGTACTTC	CASGPPGDQETQYF